This entry lists 5 T cell receptor beta chains sequenced from one sample in a study of blood T cell repertoires in COVID-19. The data were produced by immunoSEQ multiplex PCR, yet TCRdb's version contains in-frame clones alone and is incomplete. The sample has under 55,000 clones; roughly four fifths are singletons. Sequenced material: peripheral blood. The receptors were gathered from a human donor in a cohort sampled during active COVID-19.

The V and J genes are TRBV7-9 and TRBJ2-1; TRBD2 matches 9 bases. Germline V CDR1 and CDR2: SEHNR, FQNEAQ (reference sequence). This CDR3 is built from 14 residues. The V gene end was trimmed by 2 bases and the J gene end by 8 bases; junction bases not matched to a gene: 4. CDR3 loop: CASSLPTSGHEQFF. DNA of the CDR3: TGTGCCAGCAGCTTACCGACTAGCGGCCATGAGCAGTTCTTC. The whole variable domain, filled in from reference TRBV7-9 and TRBJ2-1, reads DTGVSQNPRHKITKRGQNVTFRCDPISEHNRLYWYRQTLGQGPEFLTYFQNEAQLEKSRLLSDRFSAERPKGSFSTLEIQRTEQGDSAMYLCASSLPTSGHEQFFGPGTRLTVL.

J is TRBJ2-1 and V is TRBV5-1; no clear D gene. V was pared by 1 base and J by 4 bases, with 9 bases between. Germline CDR1 reads SGHRS; CDR2 reads YFSETQ. This CDR3 region has 14 residues. The CDR3 sequence is CASSLSYIYNEQFF. The CDR3 DNA follows: TGCGCCAGCAGCTTGAGCTATATTTACAATGAGCAGTTCTTC.

The chain couples TRBV10-2 to TRBJ2-7; 8 bases map to TRBD1. CDR1 WSHSY and CDR2 SAAADI come from the germline V gene. The CDR3 is made up of 14 amino acids. The V and J ends lost 1 base and 5 bases, in that order; junction bases with no gene match: 4. CDR3 coding DNA: TGCGCCAGCAGTGAGTGGACAGGGTACAACGAGCAGTACTTC. It translates to CASSEWTGYNEQYF.

This sequence joins TRBV28 and TRBJ2-7, with 10 bases identical to TRBD1. J lost 8 bases, V lost 5 bases, and 9 bases had no gene match. The V gene's germline CDR1 is MDHEN and CDR2 SYDVKM. The CDR3 length is 14 residues. CDR3 in amino acids: CASSDAGQGTKQYF. CDR3 in DNA: TGTGCCAGCAGTGACGCGGGACAGGGGACGAAGCAGTACTTC.

The V and J genes are TRBV4-2 and TRBJ2-1, with 10 bases fitting TRBD2. The CDR3 covers 18 residues. J gave up 5 bases and V 1 base, and 11 bases lay outside the gene matches. The germline V gene encodes CDR1 LGHNA and CDR2 YNFKEQ. The chain's CDR3 is CASSQGSPRTSGNNEQFF. CDR3 bases: TGTGCCAGCAGCCAAGGGTCCCCACGGACTAGCGGCAACAATGAGCAGTTCTTC.